The 9 T cell receptor beta chains presented below share a single source sample, sequenced in a study of T cell repertoires in cytomegalovirus infection. TCRdb re-derived calls from the reads in MiXCR, one entry per CDR3 protein. The table records 45,000 to 75,000 distinct CDR3 sequences, roughly 32% of them present only once. No antigen has been assigned to these receptors. Sequenced input: PBMCs, sequenced either directly or after in vitro stimulation (not recorded which). These receptor sequences come from a human donor in good health (CMV status not recorded). Some clones in this sample may be carry-over from other donors' samples.

The V and J genes are TRBV6-1 and TRBJ1-1; no clear D gene. V lost 4 bases, J lost 11 bases, and 11 bases lay in between. The CDR3 contains 11 residues. Germline lookup yields CDR1 MNHNS and CDR2 SASEGT. Written as DNA, the CDR3 is TGTGCCAGCAGTGGGCTGGGCTCGGCTTTCTTT. Amino acid sequence: CASSGLGSAFF.

The table lists this clonotype with many counts. Here the CDR3 DNA reads TGCAGTGCTAGAGGGACTAGCGGGGGCGCTGGGGAGTACTTC. It translates to CSARGTSGGAGEYF. V and J are TRBV20-1 and TRBJ2-7; 13 nucleotides agree with TRBD2. The V and J ends lost 1 base and 11 bases, in that order; junction bases with no gene match: 8. The CDR3 has 14 residues. Germline V CDR1 and CDR2: DFQATT, SNEGSKA (reference sequence).

This sequence joins TRBV6-6 and TRBJ2-3; possibly TRBD2 for D (5 bases). In germline, CDR1 is MNHNY, CDR2 SVGAGI (reference sequence). CDR3 length: 16 residues. Trimming removed 6 bases at V and 5 bases at J, with 21 bases between. The CDR3 spells CASSPRTLAELDTQYF. The CDR3 DNA is TGTGCCAGCAGCCCCAGGACTCTCGCCGAGCTAGATACGCAGTATTTT.

This chain joins TRBV7-6 and TRBJ2-2; D is unclear. The CDR3 is made up of 14 amino acids. The germline V gene has CDR1 SGHVS and CDR2 FNYEAQ. Trimming stripped 6 bases from V and 3 bases from J, with 11 bases between. CDR3 nucleotide sequence: TGTGCCAGCAGTTTTGGATCGGACACCGGGGAGCTGTTTTTT. Translation: CASSFGSDTGELFF.

The chain links TRBV7-8 to TRBJ2-5; possibly TRBD2 for D (5 bases). The V and J ends lost 5 bases and 3 bases respectively, with 13 bases between them. Germline CDR1 is SGHVS and CDR2 is FQNEAQ. The CDR3 extends over 14 amino acids. This CDR3 is CASSPDWSKETQYF. The CDR3 nucleotides are TGTGCCAGCAGCCCGGACTGGAGTAAAGAGACCCAGTACTTC.

The V call is TRBV7-9, the J call TRBJ2-3, with 9 bases fitting TRBD1. Germline CDR1 and CDR2: SEHNR and FQNEAQ (reference sequence). J gave up 6 bases and V 5 bases, and 9 bases lay outside the gene matches. The CDR3 length is 15 residues. The CDR3 nucleotides read TGTGCCAGCAGCCCCACAGGGGGCATTCTGGATACGCAGTATTTT. Residues: CASSPTGGILDTQYF. Looking up the rest from reference TRBV7-9 and TRBJ2-3 gives the full variable domain: DTGVSQNPRHKITKRGQNVTFRCDPISEHNRLYWYRQTLGQGPEFLTYFQNEAQLEKSRLLSDRFSAERPKGSFSTLEIQRTEQGDSAMYLCASSPTGGILDTQYFGPGTRLTVL.

This clonotype has more than one count but fewer than ten. This sequence joins TRBV11-3 and TRBJ2-5; perhaps TRBD2 as D (6 bases). This CDR3 spans 13 amino acids. V lost 6 bases and J 2 bases, leaving 10 bases between the germline ends. In germline, CDR1 is SGHNT, CDR2 YENEEA. The CDR3 coding sequence is TGTGCCAGCAGGGGACTGGGGCAAGAGACCCAGTACTTC. This encodes CASRGLGQETQYF.

This chain joins TRBV6-5 and TRBJ2-2, with D perhaps matching TRBD2 (5 bases). The V end was cut by 6 bases, the J end by 5 bases, with 19 bases between. Germline loops: CDR1 MNHEY, CDR2 SVGAGI. The CDR3 runs 16 residues. The CDR3 region has the DNA TGTGCCAGCAGCCGCTTCCGGGGAGAGGGAACCGGGGAGCTGTTTTTT. Translated: CASSRFRGEGTGELFF.

The chain uses TRBV12-3 or TRBV12-4 and TRBJ2-2, with 12 bases identical to TRBD2. The CDR3 loop spans 18 amino acids. Unmatched junction bases numbered 14, after V lost 7 bases and J lost 5 bases. CDR3: CASTNLLAGGPWTGELFF. The CDR3 coding sequence is TGTGCCAGCACCAATCTCCTAGCGGGGGGGCCTTGGACCGGGGAGCTGTTTTTT.